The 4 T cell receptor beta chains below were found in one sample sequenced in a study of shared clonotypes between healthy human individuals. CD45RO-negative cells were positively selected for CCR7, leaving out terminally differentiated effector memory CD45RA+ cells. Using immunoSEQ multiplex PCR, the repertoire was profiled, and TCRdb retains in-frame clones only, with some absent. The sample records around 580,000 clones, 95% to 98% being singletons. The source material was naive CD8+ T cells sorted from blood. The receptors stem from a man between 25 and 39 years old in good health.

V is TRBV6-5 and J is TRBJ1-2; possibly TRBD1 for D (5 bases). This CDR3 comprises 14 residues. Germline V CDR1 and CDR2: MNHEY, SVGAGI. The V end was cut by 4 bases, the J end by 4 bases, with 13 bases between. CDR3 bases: TGTGCCAGCAGTTTGGTGACAGCGGCCTATGGCTACACCTTC. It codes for CASSLVTAAYGYTF.

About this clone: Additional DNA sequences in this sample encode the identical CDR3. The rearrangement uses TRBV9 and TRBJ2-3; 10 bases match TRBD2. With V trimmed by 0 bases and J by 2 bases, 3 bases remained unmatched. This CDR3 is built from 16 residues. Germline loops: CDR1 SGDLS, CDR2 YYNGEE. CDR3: CASSVGLAGITDTQYF. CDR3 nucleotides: TGTGCCAGCAGCGTAGGACTAGCGGGCATCACAGATACGCAGTATTTT.

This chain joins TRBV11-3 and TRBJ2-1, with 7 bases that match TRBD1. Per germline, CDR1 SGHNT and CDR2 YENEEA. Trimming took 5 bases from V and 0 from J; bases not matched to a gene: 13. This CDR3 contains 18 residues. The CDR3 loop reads CASSAHTTGMSSYNEQFF. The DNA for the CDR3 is TGTGCCAGCAGCGCGCATACGACAGGGATGAGCTCCTACAATGAGCAGTTCTTC.

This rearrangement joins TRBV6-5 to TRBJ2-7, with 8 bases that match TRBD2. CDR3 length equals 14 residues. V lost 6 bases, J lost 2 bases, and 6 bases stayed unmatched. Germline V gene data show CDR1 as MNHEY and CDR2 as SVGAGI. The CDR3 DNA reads TGTGCCAGCAGCGTACTAGCGGCTCCCTACGAGCAGTACTTC. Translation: CASSVLAAPYEQYF.